What follows is one T cell receptor (beta chain) and its context. This CDR3 is built from 14 residues. The germline V gene encodes CDR1 ENHRY and CDR2 SYGVKD. Trimming cost V 2 bases and J 5 bases, with 12 bases left between them. Cohort allocation depended upon clinical history that participants reported. Original processing notes: Amplification of reference gene primers provided the estimated nucleated cell counts. This table comes from immunoSEQ multiplex PCR, and its TCRdb copy is limited to in-frame clones, with some not included. The V and J calls and the clone size are those of that table, but D and trimming were determined from the DNA. Here the sample spans about 350,000 clones, roughly 86% being singletons. This sample was taken from a study of blood T cell repertoires in COVID-19. For the study at large: Acute and convalescent COVID-19 samples came from the United States, Italy and Spain.

Sequencing input: PBMCs or T cells enriched from blood (not recorded which). This clonotype originated in a woman in her twenties or thirties who had recovered from COVID-19. J is TRBJ2-5 and V is TRBV10-3; possibly TRBD2 for D (5 bases). The CDR3 DNA sequence: TGTGCCATCAGTGAGCCCGGCCCGGGGGAGACCCAGTACTTC. It translates to CAISEPGPGETQYF.